The source of this T cell receptor (beta chain) is a study of CD8+CD57+ T cells in acquired aplastic anemia. CDR3 and TCR beta VDJ profiling relied on genomic DNA as the template. Using its own MiXCR run on the reads, TCRdb lists one record per CDR3 protein. The table shows around 500,000 distinct CDR3 sequences, with around 30% occurring only once. Germline assignment: CDR1 MNHEY and CDR2 SVGAGI. Trimming removed 8 bases at V and 1 base at J, with 23 bases between. The CDR3 loop spans 17 amino acids. Patients chosen for sequencing had shown CD8+CD57+ cell expansion by flow cytometry. The patients all had a severe acquired aplastic anemia diagnosis.

The sample consisted of sorted CD4+, CD8+, or CD8+CD57+ T cells (not recorded which) from PBMCs. The chain uses TRBV6-5 and TRBJ1-2; D possibly corresponds to TRBD1 (5 bases). The TCR sequence derives from a human donor with aplastic anemia. The CDR3: CASRRTGTSLLNYGYTF. DNA of the CDR3: TGTGCCAGCCGCCGGACCGGGACGTCGCTTCTTAACTATGGCTACACCTTC.